This T cell receptor (beta chain) was recovered during a study of T-cell memory formation after mild COVID-19. With V trimmed by 5 bases and J by 0 bases, 2 bases remained unmatched. The CDR3 has 14 residues. Looked up from germline, CDR1 is SGHTA and CDR2 is FQGNSA. The sample holds a few counts of this clonotype. From 5'RACE with constant-segment primers came TCR alpha and TCR beta cDNA libraries that carried sample barcodes and UMIs. TCRdb called the 5' RACE reads again in MiXCR, with one record for every CDR3 protein. The table lists 98,000 or so distinct CDR3 sequences, over 15% of them singletons.

The TCR originated in a man aged 18 to 35 who had mild COVID-19 (a few samples of this study predate the infection). Cell type and time point are not known. The chain links TRBV7-2 to TRBJ2-3; 7 bases line up with TRBD2. Sample: PBMCs or a T cell subset sorted from them (not recorded which). The CDR3: CASSGRVSTDTQYF. In DNA, the CDR3 is TGTGCCAGCAGCGGGAGGGTGAGCACAGATACGCAGTATTTT.